Listed below are T cell receptor beta chains from one sample, sequenced in a study of response to subunit inactivated influenza vaccine. TCRdb reprocessed the RT-PCR reads via MiXCR and lists one record per CDR3 protein. The sample has about 780,000 distinct CDR3 sequences, around 20% seen once. The sample here was PBMCs from blood, taken about 5 days after vaccination. The receptor source for this set is a man over 45 who received an inactivated influenza vaccine. Both conserved end residues are part of each CDR3. The D gene is left open where the match is weak. Expanded clones are given a class, and other clones once, few, many or no size at all.

v_gene	j_gene	len	d_gene	abundance	CDR3nt	CDR3aa
TRBV11-2	TRBJ2-6	16	.	few	TGTGCCAGCAGCTTTGGAACAGGGCGCGGGGCCAACGTCCTGACTTTC	CASSFGTGRGANVLTF
TRBV9	TRBJ2-7	15	.	.	TGTGCCAGCAGCGACCGGGACGGACCTTCCTACGAGCAGTACTTC	CASSDRDGPSYEQYF
TRBV4-3	TRBJ2-5	17	TRBD1	.	TGCGCCAGCAGCCAAGATCAGGGACAGGGCCCCCAAGAGACCCAGTACTTC	CASSQDQGQGPQETQYF
TRBV7-2	TRBJ1-2	16	.	few	TGTGCCAGCAGCCTTTCCTGGGGGCGGACCAACTATGGCTACACCTTC	CASSLSWGRTNYGYTF
TRBV6-2/TRBV6-3	TRBJ2-1	12	TRBD2	once	TGTGCCAGCACCAAATCCCGGGGAGGGTACTTCTTC	CASTKSRGGYFF
TRBV5-1	TRBJ2-7	16	TRBD2	few	TGCGCCAGCAGCCCGGGACTAGCGGGAGGCGAACTCGAGCAGTACTTC	CASSPGLAGGELEQYF
TRBV7-2	TRBJ1-5	14	.	many	TGTGCCAGCAGCTTAGGGCCTAGCAATCAGCCCCAGCATTTT	CASSLGPSNQPQHF
TRBV18	TRBJ2-6	17	.	few	TGTGCCAGCTCAGGGGGGACGGCCGACTCTGGGGCCAACGTCCTGACTTTC	CASSGGTADSGANVLTF
TRBV20-1	TRBJ2-3	15	.	.	TGCAGTGCTAGAGACGTCGCGGGGGCGACAGATACGCAGTATTTT	CSARDVAGATDTQYF
TRBV3-1	TRBJ2-5	16	TRBD2	few	TGTGCCAGCAGCCAAGGACTAGCGGGCAAACAAGAGACCCAGTACTTC	CASSQGLAGKQETQYF
TRBV5-1	TRBJ2-7	13	.	few	TGCGCCAGCAGCCTGGGCTACCGGTACGAGCAGTACTTC	CASSLGYRYEQYF
TRBV5-8	TRBJ2-1	14	.	.	TGTGCCAGCCGAGGGCTAGCGAGGGGAAATGAGCAGTTCTTC	CASRGLARGNEQFF
TRBV4-1	TRBJ1-2	15	.	few	TGCGCCAGCAGCCAAGAACGAGGGCAGAGGGGAGGCTACACCTTC	CASSQERGQRGGYTF
TRBV28	TRBJ2-5	15	.	few	TGTGCCAGCAGTTTAACGACGGTGCCAGAAGAGACCCAGTACTTC	CASSLTTVPEETQYF
TRBV5-1	TRBJ2-1	16	.	few	TGCGCCAGCAGTCAGGGTGGTGGGGGACCCTACAATGAGCAGTTCTTC	CASSQGGGGPYNEQFF
TRBV5-8	TRBJ2-7	14	TRBD1	.	TGTGCCAGCAGCTTAAGGGACAGGGACTACGAGCAGTACTTC	CASSLRDRDYEQYF
TRBV6-1	TRBJ2-3	14	TRBD2	.	TGTGCCAGCAGTCGAGGGACTATCACAGATACGCAGTATTTT	CASSRGTITDTQYF
TRBV20-1	TRBJ2-2	14	.	.	TGCAGTGCTAGGAGGCAGGGGAACACCGAGGAGCTGTTTTTT	CSARRQGNTEELFF
TRBV6-1	TRBJ2-7	13	TRBD2	many	TGTGCCAGCAGTGAGCTATGGGGGGGCGAGCAGTACTTC	CASSELWGGEQYF
TRBV29-1	TRBJ1-5	15	TRBD1	few	TGCGTCCGACAGGGGGTCCGATATAGCAATCAGCCCCAGCATTTT	CVRQGVRYSNQPQHF
TRBV20-1	TRBJ2-3	14	.	few	TGCAGTGCTAGACTTCGGACGGGGGCAGATACGCAGTATTTT	CSARLRTGADTQYF
TRBV12-3/TRBV12-4	TRBJ1-4	11	.	.	TGTGCCGTCGGCAGCCTCGGAAAACTGTTTTTT	CAVGSLGKLFF
TRBV20-1	TRBJ2-7	14	TRBD1	.	TGCAGTGCTAGGCCAGAGGACAGGGCGGACGAGCAGTACTTC	CSARPEDRADEQYF
TRBV20-1	TRBJ2-2	15	TRBD1	few	TGCAGTGCTAGGGCCGGGACAGGGAACACCGGGGAGCTGTTTTTT	CSARAGTGNTGELFF
TRBV15	TRBJ2-2	14	.	few	TGTGCCACCAGCAGAGACGGAGGTATTGGGGAGCTGTTTTTT	CATSRDGGIGELFF
TRBV11-2	TRBJ2-3	15	TRBD1	.	TGTGCCAGCAGTCGGCGGGACAGGAGCACAGATACGCAGTATTTT	CASSRRDRSTDTQYF
TRBV28	TRBJ2-1	18	TRBD2	.	TGTGCCAGCAGTCCCGGGGGACTAGCGGGGGGGTCCTACAATGAGCAGTTCTTC	CASSPGGLAGGSYNEQFF
TRBV28	TRBJ2-7	17	TRBD2	few	TGTGCCAGCAGTTTCTGGAGAGGAGCGGGAGGCTCCTACGAGCAGTACTTC	CASSFWRGAGGSYEQYF
TRBV6-5	TRBJ1-2	16	.	.	TGTGCCAGCAGTTACTCGGGGGGGGCGGTTCCCTATGGCTACACCTTC	CASSYSGGAVPYGYTF
TRBV5-1	TRBJ1-4	16	.	.	TGCGCCAGCAGAACCGGGACCCTTGCAACTAATGAAAAACTGTTTTTT	CASRTGTLATNEKLFF
TRBV27	TRBJ2-2	14	.	few	TGTGCCAGCAGTTGGGGCGGGACGGCCCGGGAGCTGTTTTTT	CASSWGGTARELFF
TRBV20-1	TRBJ2-2	14	.	few	TGCAGTGCCCCCGGCCACACCGGATCCGGGGAGCTGTTTTTT	CSAPGHTGSGELFF
TRBV4-3	TRBJ2-7	16	.	.	TGCGCCAGCAGCCAATCCACCTTAGAGCCTTCCAACGAGCAGTACTTC	CASSQSTLEPSNEQYF
TRBV18	TRBJ2-7	13	.	.	TGTGCCAGCTCAGCTGGGCGGAATCTAGAGCAGTACTTC	CASSAGRNLEQYF
TRBV25-1	TRBJ2-1	13	.	few	TGTGCCAGCAGTGAAACCAGCCCCAATGAGCAGTTCTTC	CASSETSPNEQFF
TRBV28	TRBJ2-1	15	.	few	TGTGCCAGCAGTTTCAGCGGACCCACCGGGGATGAGCAGTTCTTC	CASSFSGPTGDEQFF
TRBV4-2	TRBJ2-7	15	.	few	TGTGCCAGCAGCCAAAACGACAGAAGCTCCTACGAGCAGTACTTC	CASSQNDRSSYEQYF